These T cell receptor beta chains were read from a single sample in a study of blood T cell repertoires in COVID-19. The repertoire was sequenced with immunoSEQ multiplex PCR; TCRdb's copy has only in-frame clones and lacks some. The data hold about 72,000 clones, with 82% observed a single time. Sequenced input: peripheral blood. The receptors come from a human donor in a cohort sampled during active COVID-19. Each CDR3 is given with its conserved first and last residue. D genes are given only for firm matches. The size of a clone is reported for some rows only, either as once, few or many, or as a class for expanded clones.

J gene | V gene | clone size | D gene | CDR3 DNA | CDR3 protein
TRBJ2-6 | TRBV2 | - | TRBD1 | TGTGCCGGGGGCGGGACAGGGTCACTTGGGGCCAACGTCCTGACTTTC | CAGGGTGSLGANVLTF
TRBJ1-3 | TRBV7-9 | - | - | TGTGCCAGCAACATGGACACCGGAAACACCATATATTTT | CASNMDTGNTIYF
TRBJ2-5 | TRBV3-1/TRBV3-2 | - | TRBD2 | TGTGCCAGCAGCCACAGCGGGGGGGCGATAGAGACCCAGTACTTC | CASSHSGGAIETQYF
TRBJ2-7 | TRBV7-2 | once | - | TGTGCCAGCAGCTTAGTTTCCGGGTCCTACGAGCAGTACTTC | CASSLVSGSYEQYF
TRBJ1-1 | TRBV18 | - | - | TGTGCCAGCTCCCGTCGACAGACGAACACTGAAGCTTTCTTT | CASSRRQTNTEAFF
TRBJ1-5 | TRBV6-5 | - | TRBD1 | TGTGCCACTACGGGACAGGGGGCGCAGCCCCAGCATTTT | CATTGQGAQPQHF
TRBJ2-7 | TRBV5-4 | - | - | TGTGCCAGCAGCGTGGGGGCGAGTTACGAGCAGTACTTC | CASSVGASYEQYF
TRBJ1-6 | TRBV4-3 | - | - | TGCGCCAGCAGCCAAGTCGGCGGGGCACCCCTCCACTTT | CASSQVGGAPLHF
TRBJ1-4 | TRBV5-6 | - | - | TGTGCCAGCAGCTACGGAGGGAATGAAAAACTGTTTTTT | CASSYGGNEKLFF
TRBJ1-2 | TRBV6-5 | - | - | TGTGCCAGCAGTTACCTGCAGGGAGGTGGCTACACCTTC | CASSYLQGGGYTF
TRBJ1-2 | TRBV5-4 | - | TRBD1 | TGTGCCAGCAGCTTTGACAGGGCGGTCAGCTATGGCTACACCTTC | CASSFDRAVSYGYTF
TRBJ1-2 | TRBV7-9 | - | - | TGTGCCAGCAGCTTAGCGAGGCAGCTCTATGGCTACACCTTC | CASSLARQLYGYTF
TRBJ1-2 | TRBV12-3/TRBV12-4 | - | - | TGTGCCAGCAGTTTAGGGAGGGGCTATGGCTACACCTTC | CASSLGRGYGYTF
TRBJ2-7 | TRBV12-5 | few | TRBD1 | TGTGCTAGTGGCCAAGACAGGGACTACGAGCAGTACTTC | CASGQDRDYEQYF
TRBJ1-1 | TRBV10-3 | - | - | TGTGCCATCAGTGCGGGAGACACTGAAGCTTTCTTT | CAISAGDTEAFF
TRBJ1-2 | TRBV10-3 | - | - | TGTGCCATCAGTGAAAGGGGGAGCTATGGCTACACCTTC | CAISERGSYGYTF
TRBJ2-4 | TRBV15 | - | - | TGTGCCACCAGCAGATCCTTTTATCGAAGGCGGTGGTTTGAAAAAATAGCCAAAAACATTCAGTACTTC | CATSRSFYRRRWFEKIAKNIQYF
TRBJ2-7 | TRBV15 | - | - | TGTGCCACCAGCAGAGAGTCAGGGGCTAACTACGAGCAGTACTTC | CATSRESGANYEQYF
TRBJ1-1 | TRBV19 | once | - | TGTGCCAGTAGCTTCAGGAACACTGAAGCTTTCTTT | CASSFRNTEAFF
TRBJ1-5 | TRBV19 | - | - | TGTGCCAGTAGTTTCCCACAGGGTCGGCAGCCCCAGCATTTT | CASSFPQGRQPQHF